This TCR beta chain was captured by sequencing in a study of blood T cells in healthy people across ages. Using a J-beta primer mix together with a sample-barcoded 5' primer, a second PCR was run for about 7 to 12 cycles. TCRdb reanalysed the 5' RACE reads using MiXCR and keeps one entry per CDR3 protein. The data contain roughly 1,300,000 distinct CDR3 sequences, approximately 60% of them singletons. After removal of 1 base from V and 7 bases from J, the junction contained 6 bases not matched to a gene. CDR1 is MDHEN and CDR2 is SYDVKM in the germline V gene. The CDR3 sequence is 15 residues long. Specimen: blood. The chain recombines TRBV28 with TRBJ2-1; TRBD2 matches 8 bases. This receptor was identified in a man between 18 and 35 years old in good health. CDR3: CASSLSSGGENEQFF. The CDR3 nucleotides are TGTGCCAGCAGTTTATCCAGCGGGGGAGAAAATGAGCAGTTCTTC.